The following is a TCR beta chain sequence with its context. The data are from a study of cytomegalovirus exposure and HLA in healthy donors. Looked up from germline, CDR1 is SGHTA and CDR2 is FQGNSA. The CDR3 length is 14 residues. V shed 3 bases, J shed 4 bases, and the junction held 3 bases outside the gene matches. Both 60 Vbeta primers and 13 Jbeta primers went into the PCR. Measured with immunoSEQ multiplex PCR; TCRdb has only the in-frame clones, and not every one. This sample lists roughly 120,000 clones; its ten largest clones have about 2.2%. The J gene is TRBJ2-4, the V gene TRBV7-2; 7 bases align to TRBD1. The clonotype was recovered from a middle-aged man in good health and CMV-seronegative. Sequenced input: PBMCs. CDR3 residues: CASSFGDRKNIQYF. In DNA form, the CDR3 reads TGTGCCAGCAGCTTCGGGGACAGAAAAAACATTCAGTACTTC.